Listed here are 18 T cell receptor beta chains from one sample, sequenced in a study of cytomegalovirus exposure and HLA in healthy donors. The PCR was carried out with 60 Vbeta primers and 13 Jbeta primers. The method was immunoSEQ multiplex PCR; TCRdb's version includes in-frame clones alone and lacks a portion of them. The sample consists of 150,000 to 250,000 clones, 85% of them appearing once. The sample comprised PBMCs. These receptors originate from a woman aged 50 to 60 in good health and CMV-seronegative.

This clone has just a few counts. The chain is built from TRBV2 and TRBJ2-5; 11 bases match TRBD2. The V segment lost 6 bases and the J segment 4 bases; nucleotides outside the gene matches: 4. The V gene's germline CDR1 is SNHLY and CDR2 FYNNEI. The CDR3 has 14 residues. The CDR3 DNA follows: TGTGCCAGCAGAAAGGGACTAGCGGCAGAGACCCAGTACTTC. Translating gives CASRKGLAAETQYF.

J is TRBJ2-2 and V is TRBV11-3; D is perhaps TRBD1 (8 bases). The germline V gene has CDR1 SGHNT and CDR2 YENEEA. This CDR3 is built from 12 residues. The V end lost 4 bases, the J end lost 15 bases, and 15 bases lay between the germline ends. DNA for the CDR3: TGTGCCAGCAGCTCCTGGACAGGGAGGGTGTTTTTT. It codes for CASSSWTGRVFF.

The chain uses TRBV5-5 and TRBJ2-2; no firm D call. The CDR3 loop spans 14 amino acids. Trimming pared 0 bases from V and 6 bases from J, leaving 9 bases between. Germline V gene lookup returns CDR1 SGHKS and CDR2 YYEKEE (reference sequence). In DNA, the CDR3 is TGTGCCAGCAGCTTGGACTCCTTCCCCGGGGAGCTGTTTTTT. It specifies CASSLDSFPGELFF. Full variable domain (outside the CDR3, taken from reference TRBV5-5 and TRBJ2-2): DAGVTQSPTHLIKTRGQQVTLRCSPISGHKSVSWYQQVLGQGPQFIFQYYEKEERGRGNFPDRFSARQFPNYSSELNVNALLLGDSALYLCASSLDSFPGELFFGEGSRLTVL.

The chain uses TRBV27 and TRBJ1-5, with TRBD1 identical over 10 bases. CDR3 length equals 15 residues. Germline CDR1 is MNHEY and CDR2 is SMNVEV (reference sequence). The J segment lost 4 bases and the V segment lost 4 bases, leaving 4 bases of the junction unmatched. For the CDR3, the DNA is TGTGCCAGCAGTTCAGACAGGGGGCGAAATCAGCCCCAGCATTTT. Translated: CASSSDRGRNQPQHF.

The chain uses TRBV27 and TRBJ1-5; 7 nucleotides match TRBD1. The J segment lost 3 bases and the V segment lost 9 bases, leaving 8 bases of the junction unmatched. From germline, CDR1 is MNHEY and CDR2 SMNVEV (reference sequence). CDR3 length: 14 amino acids. In DNA form, the CDR3 reads TGTGCCAGAAGGCTGACAGGGCTCAATCAGCCCCAGCATTTT. It codes for CARRLTGLNQPQHF.

V gene TRBV10-3 combines with J gene TRBJ2-7; tentative D call: TRBD1 (5 bases). In germline, CDR1 is ENHRY, CDR2 SYGVKD. This CDR3 spans 13 amino acids. Trimming took 3 bases from V and 6 from J, leaving 12 bases between them. CDR3 bases: TGTGCCATCAGTGACTTCAACAGGCCCGAGCAGTACTTC. This translates into CAISDFNRPEQYF.

This sequence joins TRBV10-3 and TRBJ2-7, with D perhaps matching TRBD1 (6 bases). This CDR3 has 14 amino acids. The V gene's germline CDR1 is ENHRY and CDR2 SYGVKD. Between the trimmed V and J ends, which lost 5 bases and 0 bases, there was a span of 11 bases. The CDR3 protein is CAISTGPSSYEQYF. The CDR3 bases are TGTGCCATCAGTACAGGGCCGAGCTCCTACGAGCAGTACTTC.

The rearrangement links TRBV7-9 to TRBJ2-1; D gene unclear. Germline values: CDR1 SEHNR, CDR2 FQNEAQ (reference sequence). CDR3 length: 15 residues. Trimming pared 7 bases from V and 0 bases from J, leaving 13 bases between. The CDR3: CASKHADFSYNEQFF. As DNA, the CDR3 is TGTGCCAGCAAGCACGCAGACTTCTCCTACAATGAGCAGTTCTTC.

The chain couples TRBV10-3 to TRBJ2-3, with unresolved D. V was cut by 3 bases and J by 4 bases, with 11 bases left in between. The CDR3 has 14 amino acids. Germline CDR1 reads ENHRY; CDR2 reads SYGVKD. The CDR3 loop reads CAISDAPRADTQYF. CDR3 sequence (DNA): TGTGCCATCAGTGACGCCCCCCGAGCAGATACGCAGTATTTT.

This clone was detected once. J is TRBJ2-1 and V is TRBV5-1, with TRBD2 matching 7 bases. This CDR3 comprises 14 residues. The V gene's germline CDR1 is SGHRS and CDR2 YFSETQ. J lost 5 bases, V lost 3 bases, and 5 bases had no gene match. The CDR3 bases are TGCGCCAGCAGCTCCCTAGCGGCTCACAATGAGCAGTTCTTC. Translating it yields CASSSLAAHNEQFF. The full variable domain, its missing parts supplied by reference TRBV5-1 and TRBJ2-1, is KAGVTQTPRYLIKTRGQQVTLSCSPISGHRSVSWYQQTPGQGLQFLFEYFSETQRNKGNFPGRFSGRQFSNSRSEMNVSTLELGDSALYLCASSSLAAHNEQFFGPGTRLTVL.

The chain carries TRBV6-5 and TRBJ2-2; D is perhaps TRBD1 (6 bases). The germline CDR1 and CDR2 sequences are MNHEY and SVGAGI. This CDR3 is built from 15 residues. V lost 7 bases to trimming and J lost 6 bases, with 18 bases between them. CDR3 sequence reads: CASTVGDTTPGELFF. For the CDR3, the DNA is TGTGCCAGCACGGTCGGGGACACAACACCCGGGGAGCTGTTTTTT.

The J gene is TRBJ2-4, the V gene TRBV15, with D maybe TRBD2 (6 bases). The CDR3 sequence is 16 residues long. Trimming took 1 base from V and 0 from J, leaving 10 bases between them. Germline V CDR1 and CDR2: LNHNV, YYDKDF (reference sequence). The CDR3 DNA follows: TGTGCCACCAGCAGAGCCGGAGGGGCAGCCAAAAACATTCAGTACTTC. Amino acids: CATSRAGGAAKNIQYF.

V gene TRBV6-1 combines with J gene TRBJ1-5; TRBD1 matches 7 bases. V was pared by 6 bases and J by 4 bases, with 9 bases of the junction left unmatched. The CDR3 runs 15 residues. CDR1 is MNHNS, CDR2 SASEGT, per germline. CDR3 sequence: CASSPTGASNQPQHF. The CDR3 DNA follows: TGTGCCAGCAGCCCTACAGGGGCCTCGAATCAGCCCCAGCATTTT.

V gene TRBV7-9 combines with J gene TRBJ2-7; TRBD2 agrees at 7 bases. Germline lookup yields CDR1 SEHNR and CDR2 FQNEAQ (reference sequence). The V and J ends lost 5 bases and 5 bases, in that order; junction bases with no gene match: 12. This CDR3 comprises 15 residues. The DNA of the CDR3 is TGTGCCAGCAGCCCCCTAGGCGGGAGTACGGACGAGCAGTACTTC. As protein: CASSPLGGSTDEQYF.

In the case of this clone: A junction end diverges from the germline sequence, so it may reflect a read error. Other nucleotide sequences from this sample produce the same CDR3. The chain has TRBV6-1 and TRBJ2-5; 7 bases line up with TRBD1. Germline CDR1 reads MNHNS; CDR2 reads SASEGT. The CDR3 has 14 residues. The CDR3 protein is CASSGQRGGETQYF. For the CDR3, the DNA is TGTGCCAGTTCGGGACAGCGTGGGGGAGAGACTCAGTACTTC.

The chain couples TRBV7-9 to TRBJ1-4; D perhaps matches TRBD1 (5 bases). The germline CDR1 and CDR2 sequences are SEHNR and FQNEAQ (reference sequence). The CDR3 contains 17 residues. Trimming stripped 1 base from V and 0 bases from J, with 12 bases between. CDR3 sequence (DNA): TGTGCCAGCAGCTTAGGGGGAGGGGTAGCAACTAATGAAAAACTGTTTTTT. It specifies CASSLGGGVATNEKLFF.

The chain recombines TRBV6-4 with TRBJ2-6, with D uncertain. The CDR3 covers 15 residues. Per germline, CDR1 MRHNA and CDR2 SNTAGT. The V gene lost 2 bases and the J gene lost 2 bases, with 7 bases spanning the gap. The CDR3 region is CASSDVAAGANVLTF. CDR3 nucleotides: TGTGCCAGCAGTGACGTGGCGGCTGGGGCCAACGTCCTGACTTTC.

V and J are TRBV7-9 and TRBJ2-1; a possible D gene is TRBD1 (5 bases). The V and J ends lost 1 base and 13 bases respectively, with 11 bases between them. The CDR3 spans 12 residues. The germline gives CDR1 SEHNR, CDR2 FQNEAQ (reference sequence). CDR3 protein: CASSLVREPQFF. DNA of the CDR3: TGTGCCAGCAGCTTAGTCAGGGAACCTCAGTTCTTC.